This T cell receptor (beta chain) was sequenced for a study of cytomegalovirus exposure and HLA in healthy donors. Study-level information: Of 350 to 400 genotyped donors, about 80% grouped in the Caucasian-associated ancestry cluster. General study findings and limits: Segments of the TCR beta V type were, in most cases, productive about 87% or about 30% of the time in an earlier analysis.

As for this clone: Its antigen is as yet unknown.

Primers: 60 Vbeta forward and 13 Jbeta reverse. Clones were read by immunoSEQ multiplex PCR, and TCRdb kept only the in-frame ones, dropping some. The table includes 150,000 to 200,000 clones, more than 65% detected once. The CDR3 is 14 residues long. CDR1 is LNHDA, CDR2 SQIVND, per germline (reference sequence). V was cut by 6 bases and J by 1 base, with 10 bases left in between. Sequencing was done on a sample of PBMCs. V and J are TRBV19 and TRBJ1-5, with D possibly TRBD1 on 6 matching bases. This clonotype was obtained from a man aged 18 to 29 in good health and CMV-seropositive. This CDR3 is CASRTTGSNQPQHF. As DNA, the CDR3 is TGTGCCAGTAGAACCACAGGGAGCAATCAGCCCCAGCATTTT.